This TCR beta chain was identified in a study of blood T cell repertoires in COVID-19. For the study at large: There were acute and convalescent COVID-19 samples, and they came from the United States, Italy and Spain. PBMCs, B-cell-depleted T cells, or T cells were the source of the cDNA or gDNA that made up the material.

This clone showed up just once. Original data processing: Nucleated cell number was recorded as an estimate derived from reference gene primer amplification. Libraries were prepared by immunoSEQ multiplex PCR; TCRdb keeps only in-frame clonotypes and omits some of them. D and trimming were read from the DNA, whereas the V and J calls and clone size are those reported in that table. The sample contains about 230,000 clones, over 70% of which appear only once. The source is a man of 80 years or more with acute or convalescent COVID-19. The sample consisted of peripheral blood.

CDR3 sequence (DNA): TGCAGCGTGAAACAGGGGGCAGTCACTGAAGCTTTCTTT. Translated, it gives CSVKQGAVTEAFF. The chain couples TRBV29-1 to TRBJ1-1; TRBD1 aligns across 9 bases. There are 13 residues in the CDR3. Trimming cost V 6 bases and J 4 bases; bases outside gene matches: 6. In germline, CDR1 is SQVTM, CDR2 ANQGSEA.